The 27 T cell receptor beta chains reported below all come from one sample, sequenced in a study of human T cells and chemical hapten exposure. TCRdb analysed the 5' RACE reads with MiXCR anew, one entry per CDR3 protein. The sample contains more than 140,000 distinct CDR3 sequences, 4.1% of which appear only once. The study extracted total RNA from unfractionated whole blood. The receptors originated from a female donor in good health.

This rearrangement joins TRBV6-1 to TRBJ2-1; 9 bases map to TRBD1. V lost 2 bases, J lost 6 bases, and 5 bases stayed unmatched. The CDR3 is 15 residues long. Germline V CDR1 and CDR2: MNHNS, SASEGT. CDR3 coding DNA: TGTGCCAGCAGTGAACCGGGACAGGGCTTCAATGAGCAGTTCTTC. This encodes CASSEPGQGFNEQFF.

This clonotype was recorded at least ten times. The V gene is TRBV5-8, the J gene TRBJ2-6; D unresolved. V was shortened by 1 base and J by 2 bases, with 13 bases between the two germline ends. This CDR3 is built from 17 residues. The germline CDR1 and CDR2 sequences are SGHTS and YDEGEE. Here the CDR3 DNA reads TGTGCCAGCAGCTTGCACGAAGGTCAGGCTGGGGCCAACGTCCTGACTTTC. Its translation is CASSLHEGQAGANVLTF.

This clonotype was seen ten or more times. The chain's CDR3 is CASSPNEGSNSPLHF. CDR3 coding DNA: TGTGCCAGCAGCCCGAACGAGGGGAGCAATTCACCCCTCCACTTT. V gene TRBV7-8 combines with J gene TRBJ1-6; TRBD1 might be the D (5 bases). The CDR3 sequence is 15 residues long. In germline, CDR1 is SGHVS, CDR2 FQNEAQ. V was clipped by 5 bases and J by 7 bases, with 15 bases between them.

This clonotype occurred many times. The V and J genes are TRBV6-5 and TRBJ1-5, with D perhaps TRBD1 (6 bases). The V end was cut by 6 bases, the J end by 3 bases, with 12 bases between. Germline CDR1 reads MNHEY; CDR2 reads SVGAGI. The CDR3 loop spans 14 amino acids. The CDR3 loop is CASRPTGPNQPQHF. The CDR3 DNA follows: TGTGCCAGCAGGCCGACAGGACCCAATCAGCCCCAGCATTTT.

This clonotype was observed at least ten times. The gene calls are TRBV7-9 and TRBJ2-3; the match to TRBD2 covers 8 bases. The CDR3 extends over 17 amino acids. CDR1 SEHNR and CDR2 FQNEAQ come from the germline V gene (reference sequence). V lost 5 bases, J lost 0 bases, and 10 bases stayed unmatched. CDR3 sequence reads: CASSPPGGRTSTDTQYF. CDR3 nucleotides: TGTGCCAGCAGCCCGCCGGGAGGGCGCACTAGCACAGATACGCAGTATTTT.

This clonotype was counted many times. The chain carries TRBV29-1 and TRBJ1-1, with unresolved D. The CDR3 consists of 12 residues. The germline CDR1 and CDR2 sequences are SQVTM and ANQGSEA. The ends were cut back, 7 bases at V and 1 base at J, with 10 bases in the middle. The CDR3 is CSARVANTEAFF. The CDR3 DNA sequence: TGCAGCGCCCGGGTAGCGAACACTGAAGCTTTCTTT. Variable domain in full (rest from reference TRBV29-1 and TRBJ1-1): SAVISQKPSRDICQRGTSLTIQCQVDSQVTMMFWYRQQPGQSLTLIATANQGSEATYESGFVIDKFPISRPNLTFSTLTVSNMSPEDSSIYLCSARVANTEAFFGQGTRLTVV.

This clonotype was seen repeatedly, ten times or more. The chain carries TRBV19 and TRBJ1-2, with D possibly being TRBD1 (6 bases). Germline-derived CDR1 and CDR2 are LNHDA and SQIVND (reference sequence). This CDR3 is 15 amino acids long. Trimming removed 5 bases at V and 6 bases at J, with 19 bases between. CDR3 DNA sequence: TGTGCCAGTAGTTCGCGGACAGCGCAAGGGAATGGCTACACCTTC. Translated: CASSSRTAQGNGYTF.

The table lists this clonotype with many counts. This chain links TRBV7-6 with TRBJ2-3; TRBD2 agrees at 9 bases. V shed 0 bases, J shed 5 bases, and the junction held 9 bases outside the gene matches. In germline, CDR1 is SGHVS, CDR2 FNYEAQ. The CDR3 is 17 residues long. This chain's CDR3 is CASSLASGTSKGDTQYF. The CDR3 nucleotides read TGTGCCAGCAGCTTAGCGTCCGGGACTAGCAAAGGAGATACGCAGTATTTT.

At least ten counts were recorded for this clonotype. The V call is TRBV20-1, the J call TRBJ1-1; 9 positions agree with TRBD1. This CDR3 comprises 15 residues. Germline assignment: CDR1 DFQATT and CDR2 SNEGSKA (reference sequence). Unmatched junction bases numbered 13, after V lost 6 bases and J lost 5 bases. The CDR3 loop is CSASATGGLLTEAFF. The DNA of the CDR3 is TGCAGTGCCTCCGCGACAGGGGGACTTCTAACTGAAGCTTTCTTT.

This clonotype was picked up many times. The chain employs TRBV12-3 or TRBV12-4 and TRBJ2-7; D may be TRBD2 (5 bases). V lost 3 bases, J lost 4 bases, and 13 bases lay in between. The CDR3 totals 14 residues. The CDR3 protein is CASSFGSGFYEQYF. As DNA, the CDR3 is TGTGCCAGCAGTTTCGGGTCGGGGTTTTACGAGCAGTACTTC.

This clonotype was detected ten times or more. V and J are TRBV5-6 and TRBJ2-7; 9 nucleotides match TRBD1. The J segment lost 9 bases and the V segment lost 0 bases, leaving 10 bases of the junction unmatched. The germline V gene encodes CDR1 SGHDT and CDR2 YYEEEE. The CDR3 covers 15 residues. The CDR3 reads CASSLVGTGTRGQYF. The CDR3 region has the DNA TGTGCCAGCAGCTTGGTCGGGACAGGGACCCGGGGGCAGTACTTC.

J is TRBJ1-2 and V is TRBV2, with TRBD1 as a possible D gene (5 bases). CDR3 length: 13 amino acids. Germline loops: CDR1 SNHLY, CDR2 FYNNEI. V shed 1 base and J shed 6 bases, with 9 bases lying between them. The CDR3 region is CASSEDQGHGYTF. In nucleotides, the CDR3 is TGTGCCAGCAGTGAAGACCAGGGTCATGGCTACACCTTC.

This clonotype was observed at least ten times. J is TRBJ1-1 and V is TRBV11-2; D is ambiguous. CDR3 length: 14 amino acids. The germline V gene has CDR1 SGHAT and CDR2 FQNNGV. Trimming shortened V by 3 bases and J by 1 base, and 9 bases separated the two germline ends. The CDR3 nucleotides are TGTGCCAGCAGCTTGGTTTCCTGGAACACTGAAGCTTTCTTT. Translated, it gives CASSLVSWNTEAFF. Filled out from reference TRBV11-2 and TRBJ1-1, the complete variable domain reads EAGVAQSPRYKIIEKRQSVAFWCNPISGHATLYWYQQILGQGPKLLIQFQNNGVVDDSQLPKDRFSAERLKGVDSTLKIQPAKLEDSAVYLCASSLVSWNTEAFFGQGTRLTVV.

This clonotype occurred many times. The V gene is TRBV29-1, the J gene TRBJ1-2; 7 nucleotides match TRBD1. CDR3 length: 13 residues. The V gene's germline CDR1 is SQVTM and CDR2 ANQGSEA. J lost 2 bases, V lost 5 bases, and 5 bases had no gene match. CDR3 nucleotide sequence: TGCAGCGTTTCGACAGGGAAAAACTATGGCTACACCTTC. It is translated as CSVSTGKNYGYTF.

This clonotype has ten or more counts. The rearrangement uses TRBV7-9 and TRBJ1-2, with a weak D call TRBD1 (6 bases). The CDR3 contains 13 residues. Germline assignment: CDR1 SEHNR and CDR2 FQNEAQ (reference sequence). V shed 4 bases and J shed 8 bases, with 14 bases lying between them. The CDR3 sequence is CASSYGQIYGYTF. CDR3 sequence (DNA): TGTGCCAGCAGCTACGGACAGATTTACGGCTACACCTTC.

This clonotype was counted many times. The J gene is TRBJ1-2, the V gene TRBV12-5; the D gene is possibly TRBD1 (5 bases). V lost 10 bases and J 3 bases, leaving 18 bases between the germline ends. Germline V gives CDR1 LGHNT, CDR2 FRNRAP. This CDR3 comprises 14 residues. CDR3 bases: TGTGCTACCGGGGCTGAGGGCAGGGACTATGGCTACACCTTC. Translation: CATGAEGRDYGYTF.

This clonotype was observed at least ten times. The chain couples TRBV6-5 to TRBJ1-3, with 7 bases matching TRBD1. Germline CDR1 and CDR2: MNHEY and SVGAGI. The CDR3 is made up of 17 amino acids. The V segment lost 6 bases and the J segment 1 base; nucleotides outside the gene matches: 12. The CDR3 spells CASSYGDSGSSGNTIYF. CDR3 in DNA: TGTGCCAGCAGCTACGGGGACAGTGGAAGTTCTGGAAACACCATATATTTT.

This clonotype was counted many times. The V gene is TRBV6-6, the J gene TRBJ1-2; 8 positions agree with TRBD1. Germline V CDR1 and CDR2: MNHNY, SVGAGI (reference sequence). Unmatched junction bases numbered 5, after V lost 6 bases and J lost 2 bases. The CDR3 is 14 residues long. CDR3 sequence (DNA): TGTGCCAGCAGCGGGGACAGGAGGAACTATGGCTACACCTTC. Protein: CASSGDRRNYGYTF.

This clonotype has a count of ten or more. The chain carries TRBV6-1 and TRBJ1-1, with D possibly TRBD1 on 5 matching bases. Looked up from germline, CDR1 is MNHNS and CDR2 is SASEGT. V was cut by 4 bases and J by 1 base, with 10 bases left in between. The CDR3 runs 14 residues. CDR3 region: CASSGLTANTEAFF. The CDR3 nucleotides read TGTGCCAGCAGTGGCCTGACAGCGAACACTGAAGCTTTCTTT.

This clonotype was picked up many times. V is TRBV7-2 and J is TRBJ1-5, with D perhaps TRBD1 (6 bases). The CDR3 loop spans 14 amino acids. Between the trimmed V and J ends, which lost 4 bases and 3 bases, there was a span of 10 bases. Germline lookup yields CDR1 SGHTA and CDR2 FQGNSA. CDR3 protein: CASSSRQDNQPQHF. In DNA, the CDR3 is TGTGCCAGCAGCTCAAGACAGGACAATCAGCCCCAGCATTTT.

This clonotype was seen many times. CDR3 DNA: TGCAGTGCTAGGCACGGGGGAGGTAGCACAGATACGCAGTATTTT. Protein product: CSARHGGGSTDTQYF. The gene calls are TRBV20-1 and TRBJ2-3; TRBD2 might be the D (6 bases). This CDR3 is 15 amino acids long. Germline CDR1 is DFQATT and CDR2 is SNEGSKA (reference sequence). Trimming removed 3 bases at V and 0 bases at J, with 13 bases between.

At least ten counts were recorded for this clonotype. This chain connects TRBV25-1 to TRBJ1-2; D not certain. With 2 bases removed from V and 7 bases from J, the gap between germline ends came to 5 bases. The CDR3 has 11 amino acids. From germline, CDR1 is MGHDK and CDR2 SYGVNS. CDR3 sequence reads: CASSEGFGYTF. The DNA of the CDR3 is TGTGCCAGCAGTGAAGGGTTTGGCTACACCTTC.

This clonotype was detected a few times. One junction end disagrees with the germline gene, perhaps due to a read error. The chain uses TRBV6-1 and TRBJ1-5; 10 nucleotides align to TRBD1. This CDR3 contains 16 residues. Germline V gives CDR1 MNHNS, CDR2 SASEGT. CDR3 nucleotide sequence: TGTGCCAGCAGTGAGGGGACAGGGGATAGCTATCAGCCCCAGCATTTT. This codes for CASSEGTGDSYQPQHF.

In this sample, this clonotype turned up many times. The rearrangement uses TRBV20-1 and TRBJ1-1, with unresolved D. The CDR3 has 12 residues. Trimming pared 6 bases from V and 0 bases from J, leaving 8 bases between. CDR1 is DFQATT, CDR2 SNEGSKA, per germline (reference sequence). DNA of the CDR3: TGCAGTGCCACAACAGTGAACACTGAAGCTTTCTTT. This sequence encodes CSATTVNTEAFF.

This clonotype was picked up many times. This rearrangement joins TRBV11-2 to TRBJ1-1; D gene ambiguous. Trimming shortened V by 3 bases and J by 8 bases, and 7 bases separated the two germline ends. The CDR3 is 11 amino acids. CDR1 and CDR2 from the germline V gene are SGHAT and FQNNGV. CDR3 sequence reads: CASSFELEAFF. CDR3 nucleotide sequence: TGTGCCAGCAGCTTCGAACTCGAAGCTTTCTTT.

This chain links TRBV7-2 with TRBJ2-3, with 11 nucleotides matching TRBD2. V shed 5 bases, J shed 2 bases, and the junction held 9 bases outside the gene matches. The CDR3 totals 17 residues. Per the germline V gene, CDR1 is SGHTA and CDR2 is FQGNSA. CDR3 protein: CASSPTLAGGITDTQYF. The CDR3, as DNA: TGTGCCAGCAGCCCAACCCTAGCGGGGGGCATCACAGATACGCAGTATTTT.

This clonotype showed up many times. The rearrangement joins TRBV9 to TRBJ1-2; D is ambiguous. Per the germline V gene, CDR1 is SGDLS and CDR2 is YYNGEE. The CDR3 length is 13 residues. Trimming stripped 2 bases from V and 13 bases from J, with 18 bases between. The CDR3 DNA reads as TGTGCCAGCAGCGTCCGACCCGAATTGGGCCCCACCTTC. Amino acid sequence: CASSVRPELGPTF.